This T cell receptor beta chain is drawn from a study of human T cells and chemical hapten exposure (dated by TCRdb to the early 2020s). The study in broad terms: For sensitization, 2% DPC in acetone was applied to a 2 cm by 2 cm area of upper inner arm skin. Weekly therapeutic DPC doses were additionally applied to the scalp of patients throughout the roughly 23-week study period. Patch testing was done on the upper back using Finn chambers containing 0.01% DPC, and results were scored after 6 days according to International Contact Dermatitis Research Group standards. Most of the patients in the cohort were female, and the cohort covered alopecia areata with under or over 50% scalp involvement, alopecia totalis and alopecia universalis. The libraries were sequenced as a pool, and the TCR yield per sample differed mostly because of small variations in library volumes within the pool. This study followed changes in the peripheral blood TCR repertoire in vivo during primary and secondary sensitization of alopecia patients to the hapten diphenylcyclopropenone (DPC). Blood samples were taken from patients before sensitization (week 0) and then at 2, 6 and about 24 weeks after DPC sensitization. About 30 alopecia patients provided blood for TCR sequencing at one to four time points (pre-sensitization, 2, 6 and 24 weeks). On the study overall, not on this receptor specifically: Expanded TCRs formed significantly more large CDR3 similarity clusters than pre-sensitization or healthy control sets, consistent with antigen-driven responses. The number of PT1 expanded TCRs positively correlated with patch test score, significant at thresholds 8, 16 and 32 but not 4. DPC sensitization did not change how many TCRs were above 1 in 1000 frequency, and no evidence was found of alterations in global repertoire structure. Repeated subsampling changed both the strength of the expansion versus patch-test correlation and the threshold at which the correlation became significant. Because every patient had alopecia, a presumed autoimmune disease, the patients' immune response might differ from that of healthy individuals.

The time point tag for this specimen amounts to: patch test 2, 6 weeks after DPC sensitization. The treatment or condition label here, explained by the study, means: therapeutic diphenylcyclopropenone sensitization with weekly scalp DPC. At each patch-test visit, blood was drawn before the patch test was applied. Eligible patients were aged 18 to 70, diagnosed with alopecia, deemed suitable for DPC therapy, and excluded if pregnant. Total RNA was isolated from unfractionated whole blood collected in Tempus Blood RNA tubes. This clonotype appeared many times. The clone's antigen remains unknown. No base qualities exist here, and no much larger clone lies one base off it. Preparation of the library involved RACE. Sequencing used a NextSeq 500. During library preparation, unique molecular identifiers were attached to individual cDNA molecules so that TCRs could be counted in a quantitative, reproducible way. For every blood RNA sample, sequencing covered both the TCR alpha and TCR beta chains. Per the authors' processing: Samples had a median of roughly 100,000 TCRs, with a range from roughly 23,224 to 750,000. The Decombinator software suite was used to annotate the V, J and CDR3 of the TCR reads. For PS versus PT1 abundance plots, all samples were subsampled to the same number of TCRs (28,000). Expanded TCRs were defined as absent before sensitization and observed at least eight times at the 2-week time point. Using fastp at Q25 and MiXCR, TCRdb reprocessed the public reads and kept productive beta chains. A single entry per CDR3 protein holds the most common genes and DNA from its merged rows. These V and J calls originate from TCRdb's pipeline instead of the authors' own analysis. The sample table lists tens of thousands of distinct CDR3 sequences, about 9.3% of them with a count of one. The top ten clonotypes cover around 6.8% of the sample.

The CDR3 contains 15 residues, cysteine and phenylalanine counted. The DNA shown is the 45-base CDR3, in frame from base 1. V gives up 2 bases and J gives up 1 base, and the segment between their germline ends measures 14 bases. The germline V gene (reference sequence) provides CDR1 DFQATT and CDR2 SNEGSKA. The chain is made from TRBV20-1 and TRBJ1-1, with TRBD1 tentatively as D gene (5 bases match). The sample in question was whole blood, obtained in connection with sensitization to the hapten diphenylcyclopropenone (DPC). This sequence was found in a woman aged 50 to 60 with alopecia areata. Some clones in this sample may be carry-over from other donors' samples. The DNA is as follows: TGCAGTGCTAGATCGTTCAGGGTTTCGAACACTGAAGCTTTCTTT. It specifies CSARSFRVSNTEAFF.